This T cell receptor (beta chain) was captured by sequencing in a study of blood T cell repertoires in COVID-19. Study at large: T cells, B-cell-depleted T cells, or PBMCs provided the cDNA or gDNA that served as material.

Source study methods: How many nucleated cells were present was estimated from reference gene primer amplification. TCRdb's copy holds only in-frame clones and misses some; the assay was immunoSEQ multiplex PCR. Clonal size and the V and J genes are those of that table, whereas D and trimming came from the DNA. Of roughly 200,000 clones detected, 86% appear once; the ten largest clones hold 5.5% to 7%. CDR1 SGHRS and CDR2 YFSETQ come from the germline V gene. CDR3 size: 13 residues. Trimming stripped 2 bases from V and 4 bases from J, with 6 bases between. Input material: peripheral blood. The J gene is TRBJ1-4, the V gene TRBV5-1; no firm D call. This clonotype was obtained from a man older than 75 with acute or convalescent COVID-19. The chain's CDR3 is CASSFENNEKLFF. Here the CDR3 DNA reads TGCGCCAGCAGCTTCGAGAATAATGAAAAACTGTTTTTT.